The rows below give T cell receptor beta chains drawn from one sample of a study of vaccination effects on CD4 cells after COVID-19. Antigen specificity for these receptors is unknown. Profiling relied on immunoSEQ multiplex PCR, and the TCRdb table lists in-frame clones only, not all of them. This sample has fewer than 60,000 clones; about 81% occur once, and the top ten carry 3.5% to 5.5%. Sequenced material: CD4+ T cells from PBMCs cultured without peptide, taken after COVID-19 vaccination. Receptors were obtained from a human donor who received a COVID-19 vaccine. The CDR3 runs from the conserved cysteine through the conserved F or W. The order of the fields is D gene, V gene, clone size, J gene, CDR3 DNA, CDR3 protein. The D gene is left open where the match is weak. Some rows mark clone size as missing; the rest say once, few, many or name a class of expanded clone.

d_gene: TRBD2
v_gene: TRBV11-2
abundance: .
j_gene: TRBJ2-1
CDR3nt: TGTGCCAGCAGCTTTCTGACTAGCGGGACCTACAATGAGCAGTTCTTC
CDR3aa: CASSFLTSGTYNEQFF

d_gene: .
v_gene: TRBV7-2
abundance: .
j_gene: TRBJ1-2
CDR3nt: TGTGCCAGCTCCCCCCATACTAACTATGGCTACACCTTC
CDR3aa: CASSPHTNYGYTF

d_gene: .
v_gene: TRBV6-5
abundance: .
j_gene: TRBJ1-6
CDR3nt: TGTGCCAGCAACGTGGGCCGGATCAATTCACCCCTCCACTTT
CDR3aa: CASNVGRINSPLHF

d_gene: .
v_gene: TRBV20-1
abundance: .
j_gene: TRBJ2-7
CDR3nt: TGCAGTGGGGGGACCTACTACGAGCAGTACTTC
CDR3aa: CSGGTYYEQYF

d_gene: TRBD1
v_gene: TRBV27
abundance: .
j_gene: TRBJ1-6
CDR3nt: TGTGCCAGCAAGGCCGGGACAGGAAATTCACCCCTCCACTTT
CDR3aa: CASKAGTGNSPLHF

d_gene: .
v_gene: TRBV6-2/TRBV6-3
abundance: .
j_gene: TRBJ1-2
CDR3nt: TGTGCCAGCAGTTTGGCAGGCCTCTATGGCTACACCTTC
CDR3aa: CASSLAGLYGYTF

d_gene: .
v_gene: TRBV9
abundance: .
j_gene: TRBJ1-3
CDR3nt: TGTGCCAGCAGCGTAGGTTCTACTGGAAACACCATATATTTT
CDR3aa: CASSVGSTGNTIYF

d_gene: .
v_gene: TRBV30
abundance: .
j_gene: TRBJ1-1
CDR3nt: TGTGCCTGGAGAGTCCCGCGGGGGAGGGGGAAGAACACTGAAGCTTTCTTT
CDR3aa: CAWRVPRGRGKNTEAFF

d_gene: TRBD1
v_gene: TRBV18
abundance: once
j_gene: TRBJ2-5
CDR3nt: TGTGCCAGCTCACCACGGACAGGGGCGGGGGAGACCCAGTACTTC
CDR3aa: CASSPRTGAGETQYF

d_gene: .
v_gene: TRBV28
abundance: .
j_gene: TRBJ2-7
CDR3nt: TGTGCCAGCACGGACGCCCGAAGCTCCTACGAGCAGTACTTC
CDR3aa: CASTDARSSYEQYF

d_gene: .
v_gene: TRBV10-3
abundance: .
j_gene: TRBJ1-5
CDR3nt: TGTGCCATCAGTGAGCCGCACCTTACAGGGACCTCATGGGATCAGCCCCAGCATTTT
CDR3aa: CAISEPHLTGTSWDQPQHF

d_gene: TRBD1
v_gene: TRBV3-1/TRBV3-2
abundance: .
j_gene: TRBJ1-2
CDR3nt: TGTGCCAGCAGCCCCCGAACGACAGGGACCTATGGCTACACCTTC
CDR3aa: CASSPRTTGTYGYTF

d_gene: TRBD1
v_gene: TRBV7-8
abundance: .
j_gene: TRBJ1-6
CDR3nt: TGTGCCAGCAGCCAGCGACAGGGGGATAATTCACCCCTCCACTTT
CDR3aa: CASSQRQGDNSPLHF

d_gene: .
v_gene: TRBV6-5
abundance: .
j_gene: TRBJ1-6
CDR3nt: TGTGCCAGCAGTTACAAGAGGAGGAGTAATTCACCCCTCCACTTT
CDR3aa: CASSYKRRSNSPLHF

d_gene: .
v_gene: TRBV4-3
abundance: .
j_gene: TRBJ1-1
CDR3nt: TGCGCCAGCAGCCAAGACTATATGGGACAAGAAACTGAAGCTTTCTTT
CDR3aa: CASSQDYMGQETEAFF

d_gene: .
v_gene: TRBV19
abundance: .
j_gene: TRBJ2-4
CDR3nt: TGTGCCAGTAGAAGGGACCCAGGGACGGACATTCAGTACTTC
CDR3aa: CASRRDPGTDIQYF

d_gene: .
v_gene: TRBV4-1
abundance: .
j_gene: TRBJ2-5
CDR3nt: TGCGCCAGCAGCCAAGATCGGGCCTCCTTCCAAGAGGCCCAGTACTTC
CDR3aa: CASSQDRASFQEAQYF

d_gene: .
v_gene: TRBV7-9
abundance: .
j_gene: TRBJ1-5
CDR3nt: TGTGCCAGCAGCGTCAGGCAGCCCCAGCATTTT
CDR3aa: CASSVRQPQHF

d_gene: .
v_gene: TRBV18
abundance: .
j_gene: TRBJ1-1
CDR3nt: TGTGCCAGCTCACCAAGAGGGGGGCGGGACACTGAAGCTTTCTTT
CDR3aa: CASSPRGGRDTEAFF

d_gene: TRBD2
v_gene: TRBV11-2
abundance: once
j_gene: TRBJ2-2
CDR3nt: TGTGCCAGCAGCCTCCGGACTAGCGGGGGGGCAAACGGGGAGCTGTTTTTT
CDR3aa: CASSLRTSGGANGELFF

d_gene: .
v_gene: TRBV19
abundance: .
j_gene: TRBJ1-1
CDR3nt: TGTGCCAGTAGCCCGGGAGGGAACACTGAAGCTTTCTTT
CDR3aa: CASSPGGNTEAFF

d_gene: TRBD2
v_gene: TRBV5-1
abundance: .
j_gene: TRBJ2-3
CDR3nt: TGCGCCAGCAGCTTGGGTCGGTCGGCGGGAGGCACAGATACGCAGTATTTT
CDR3aa: CASSLGRSAGGTDTQYF

d_gene: .
v_gene: TRBV4-2
abundance: once
j_gene: TRBJ1-5
CDR3nt: TGTGCCAGCAGCCACCCCCCCCAACGGGGACTCAATCAGCCCCAGCATTTT
CDR3aa: CASSHPPQRGLNQPQHF

d_gene: .
v_gene: TRBV5-1
abundance: .
j_gene: TRBJ2-2
CDR3nt: TGCGCCAGCAGCTTGTGGGATAACACCGGGGAGCTGTTTTTT
CDR3aa: CASSLWDNTGELFF

d_gene: .
v_gene: TRBV7-9
abundance: .
j_gene: TRBJ1-2
CDR3nt: TGTGCCAGCAGCACACACCTCAGGGGAAGTGGCTACACCTTC
CDR3aa: CASSTHLRGSGYTF

d_gene: .
v_gene: TRBV2
abundance: .
j_gene: TRBJ1-2
CDR3nt: TGTGCCAGCAGAGATATCGGGCCTAACTATGGCTACACCTTC
CDR3aa: CASRDIGPNYGYTF

d_gene: .
v_gene: TRBV7-3
abundance: .
j_gene: TRBJ2-2
CDR3nt: TGTGCCAGCAGCTTAGGAGGGGGCGCCCCGGGCGGGGAGCTGTTTTTT
CDR3aa: CASSLGGGAPGGELFF

d_gene: .
v_gene: TRBV4-1
abundance: .
j_gene: TRBJ2-3
CDR3nt: TGCGCCAGCAGCCCCGGTGGGGGGAGAACAGATACGCAGTATTTT
CDR3aa: CASSPGGGRTDTQYF

d_gene: TRBD2
v_gene: TRBV5-8
abundance: .
j_gene: TRBJ2-3
CDR3nt: TGTGCCAGCAGCTTGGCCAGCGGGGGGGCTACAGATACGCAGTATTTT
CDR3aa: CASSLASGGATDTQYF

d_gene: .
v_gene: TRBV3-1/TRBV3-2
abundance: .
j_gene: TRBJ2-4
CDR3nt: TGTGCCAGCAGCCAAGTGTTTGTGTCAGAAACGGGTAGGGACATTCAGTACTTC
CDR3aa: CASSQVFVSETGRDIQYF

d_gene: .
v_gene: TRBV19
abundance: once
j_gene: TRBJ1-2
CDR3nt: TGTGCCAGTAGCCCCGACAGAAAGAATAACTATGGCTACACCTTC
CDR3aa: CASSPDRKNNYGYTF

d_gene: .
v_gene: TRBV19
abundance: .
j_gene: TRBJ1-1
CDR3nt: TGTGCCAGCGGGGCGCGCCTGGGCACTGAAGCTTTCTTT
CDR3aa: CASGARLGTEAFF

d_gene: .
v_gene: TRBV6-1
abundance: once
j_gene: TRBJ1-2
CDR3nt: TGTGCCAGCAGTGAAGCATGGAACGCGATAGGCTACACCTTC
CDR3aa: CASSEAWNAIGYTF

d_gene: TRBD1
v_gene: TRBV16
abundance: .
j_gene: TRBJ2-7
CDR3nt: TGTGCCAGCAGCCCCTTAGGACAGGGGGCCTACGAGCAGTACTTC
CDR3aa: CASSPLGQGAYEQYF

d_gene: .
v_gene: TRBV19
abundance: .
j_gene: TRBJ1-1
CDR3nt: TGTGCCAGTACCCCTCCGGAAGAGAACACTGAAGCTTTCTTT
CDR3aa: CASTPPEENTEAFF

d_gene: .
v_gene: TRBV5-1
abundance: .
j_gene: TRBJ2-5
CDR3nt: TGCGCCAGCAGCTCCCAAGACAGCATCGGGGAGACCCAGTACTTC
CDR3aa: CASSSQDSIGETQYF

d_gene: .
v_gene: TRBV18
abundance: .
j_gene: TRBJ1-1
CDR3nt: TGTGCCAGCTCACCAAAAGACACCTACATACCTTTCTTT
CDR3aa: CASSPKDTYIPFF

d_gene: .
v_gene: TRBV18
abundance: few
j_gene: TRBJ1-5
CDR3nt: TGTGCCAGCTCACCTAGTAGAGGGGATGGTCAGCCCCAGCATTTT
CDR3aa: CASSPSRGDGQPQHF

d_gene: .
v_gene: TRBV11-2
abundance: .
j_gene: TRBJ2-7
CDR3nt: TGTGCCAGCAGTAACGGGACACCTCCCTACGAGCAGTACTTC
CDR3aa: CASSNGTPPYEQYF

d_gene: .
v_gene: TRBV6-1
abundance: .
j_gene: TRBJ1-5
CDR3nt: TGTGCCAGCAGTGAGACCTTCAATCAGCCCCAGCATTTT
CDR3aa: CASSETFNQPQHF

d_gene: TRBD1
v_gene: TRBV19
abundance: few
j_gene: TRBJ1-2
CDR3nt: TGTGCCAGTAGTATGTGGGACAGGAACCACGGTGGCTACACCTTC
CDR3aa: CASSMWDRNHGGYTF

d_gene: .
v_gene: TRBV4-2
abundance: .
j_gene: TRBJ2-5
CDR3nt: TGTGCCAGCAGCCAAGACGAGAGGGAGACCCAGTACTTC
CDR3aa: CASSQDERETQYF

d_gene: TRBD2
v_gene: TRBV11-2
abundance: .
j_gene: TRBJ2-1
CDR3nt: TGTGCCAGCAGCGGGGGGACTAGCGGTTACAATGAGCAGTTCTTC
CDR3aa: CASSGGTSGYNEQFF

d_gene: TRBD1
v_gene: TRBV18
abundance: .
j_gene: TRBJ2-7
CDR3nt: TGTGCCAGCTCACCGGGACAGGCGGGCGAGCAGTACTTC
CDR3aa: CASSPGQAGEQYF

d_gene: .
v_gene: TRBV7-2
abundance: .
j_gene: TRBJ1-2
CDR3nt: TGTGCCAGCAGCTTAGGTCAGGAGTTTGGCTACACCTTC
CDR3aa: CASSLGQEFGYTF